This entry features one TCR beta chain sequence. Per the study methods: Estimated nucleated cell counts came from reference gene primer amplification. Only in-frame clones appear in the TCRdb table, and some are missing; sequencing was by immunoSEQ multiplex PCR. That table furnishes V, J and clone size, whereas the DNA furnished D and trimming. The repertoire holds about 260,000 clones, with about 86% as singletons. Looked up from germline, CDR1 is SGHRS and CDR2 is YFSETQ. The ends were cut back, 1 base at V and 1 base at J, with 6 bases in the middle. The CDR3 length is 14 residues. The data stem from a study of blood T cell repertoires in COVID-19. Whole-study context: Italy, Spain and the United States were the sources of the convalescent and acute COVID-19 samples. PBMCs, B-cell-depleted T cells, or T cells were the source of the cDNA or gDNA that made up the material.

Across about two dozen US areas, participants ranged in age from about 18 to 100 years. This TCR was recovered from a man aged 25-40 years with acute COVID-19. Sample: PBMCs or T cells enriched from blood (not recorded which). The chain employs TRBV5-1 and TRBJ1-3; no definite D call. The CDR3, as DNA: TGCGCCAGCAGCTTGCAGGCGTCTGGAAACACCATATATTTT. Encoded protein: CASSLQASGNTIYF.